The entry below describes one T cell receptor beta chain. The data originate from a study of blood T cell repertoires in COVID-19. Study-level information: PBMCs, B-cell-depleted T cells, or T cells were the source of the cDNA or gDNA that made up the material.

Participants, 18 to 89 years old, spanned 24 US areas. TCRdb's table, derived via immunoSEQ multiplex PCR, lists solely in-frame clones and lacks some. The data show about 130,000 clones, around 83% seen once. The CDR3 has 14 amino acids. Germline loops: CDR1 WSHSY, CDR2 SAAADI. V was pared by 6 bases and J by 1 base, with 12 bases between. The source of this sequence is a man aged 25 to 45 who had recovered from COVID-19. V and J are TRBV10-2 and TRBJ2-5, with a possible D match to TRBD1 (6 bases). Sequences were obtained from PBMCs or T cells enriched from blood (not recorded which). The CDR3, as DNA: TGCGCCAGCAGGCCGACAGGACTCCAAGAGACCCAGTACTTC. Protein: CASRPTGLQETQYF.